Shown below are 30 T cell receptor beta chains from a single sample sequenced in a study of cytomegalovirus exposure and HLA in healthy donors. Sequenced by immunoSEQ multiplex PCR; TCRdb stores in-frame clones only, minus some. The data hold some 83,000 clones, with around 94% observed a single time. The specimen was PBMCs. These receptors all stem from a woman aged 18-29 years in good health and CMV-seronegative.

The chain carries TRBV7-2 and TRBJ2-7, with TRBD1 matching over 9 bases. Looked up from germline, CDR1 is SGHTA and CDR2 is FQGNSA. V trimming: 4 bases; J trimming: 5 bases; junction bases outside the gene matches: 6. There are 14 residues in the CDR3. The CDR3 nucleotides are TGTGCCAGCAGCTCCACCGGGACAGGGCACGAGCAGTACTTC. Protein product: CASSSTGTGHEQYF.

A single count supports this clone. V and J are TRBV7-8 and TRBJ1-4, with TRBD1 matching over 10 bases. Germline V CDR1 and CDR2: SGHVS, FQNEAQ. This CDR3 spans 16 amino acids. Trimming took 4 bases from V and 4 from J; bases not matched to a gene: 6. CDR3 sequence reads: CASSYDRGRLNEKLFF. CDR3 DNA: TGTGCCAGCAGCTACGACAGGGGGCGACTTAATGAAAAACTGTTTTTT. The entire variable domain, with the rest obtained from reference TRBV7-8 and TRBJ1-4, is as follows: GAGVSQSPRYKVAKRGQDVALRCDPISGHVSLFWYQQALGQGPEFLTYFQNEAQLDKSGLPSDRFFAERPEGSVSTLKIQRTQQEDSAVYLCASSYDRGRLNEKLFFGSGTQLSVL.

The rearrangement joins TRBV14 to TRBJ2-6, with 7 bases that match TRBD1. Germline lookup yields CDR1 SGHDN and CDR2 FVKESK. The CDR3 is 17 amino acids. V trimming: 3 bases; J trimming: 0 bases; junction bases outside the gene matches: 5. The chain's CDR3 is CASSQGQFTSGANVLTF. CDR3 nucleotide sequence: TGTGCCAGCAGCCAGGGACAGTTCACCTCTGGGGCCAACGTCCTGACTTTC.

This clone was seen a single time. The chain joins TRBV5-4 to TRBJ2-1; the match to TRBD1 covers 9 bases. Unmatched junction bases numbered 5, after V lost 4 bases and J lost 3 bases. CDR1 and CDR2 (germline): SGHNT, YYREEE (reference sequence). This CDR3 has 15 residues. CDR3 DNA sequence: TGTGCCAGCAGCCTCCGGGACAGGGACTACAATGAGCAGTTCTTC. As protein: CASSLRDRDYNEQFF.

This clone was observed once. Written as DNA, the CDR3 is TGTGCCAGCAGTGACTCGACAGTTTACGATGGCTACACCTTC. Translating gives CASSDSTVYDGYTF. The chain joins TRBV6-1 to TRBJ1-2; tentative D call: TRBD1 (5 bases). The CDR3 is 14 residues long. Germline V gene sequence: CDR1 MNHNS, CDR2 SASEGT. Trimming cost V 3 bases and J 6 bases, with 14 bases left between them.

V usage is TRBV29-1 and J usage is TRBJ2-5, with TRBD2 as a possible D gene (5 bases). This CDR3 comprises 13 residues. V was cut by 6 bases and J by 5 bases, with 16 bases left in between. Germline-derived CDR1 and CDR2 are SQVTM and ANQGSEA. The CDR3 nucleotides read TGCAGCGTCCGAGGGTTCCAAGTTGAGACCCAGTACTTC. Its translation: CSVRGFQVETQYF.

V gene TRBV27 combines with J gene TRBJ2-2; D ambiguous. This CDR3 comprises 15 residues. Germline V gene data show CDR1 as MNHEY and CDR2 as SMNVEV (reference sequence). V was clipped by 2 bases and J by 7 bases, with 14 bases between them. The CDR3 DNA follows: TGTGCCAGCAGTTTAAGCTCTAGTACTGGCGGGGAGCTGTTTTTT. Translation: CASSLSSSTGGELFF.

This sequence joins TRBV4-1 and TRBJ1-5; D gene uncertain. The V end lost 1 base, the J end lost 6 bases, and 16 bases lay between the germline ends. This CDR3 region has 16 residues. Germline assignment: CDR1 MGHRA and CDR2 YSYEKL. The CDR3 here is CASSQVAGIGSQPQHF. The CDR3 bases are TGCGCCAGCAGCCAAGTCGCGGGGATCGGCAGTCAGCCCCAGCATTTT.

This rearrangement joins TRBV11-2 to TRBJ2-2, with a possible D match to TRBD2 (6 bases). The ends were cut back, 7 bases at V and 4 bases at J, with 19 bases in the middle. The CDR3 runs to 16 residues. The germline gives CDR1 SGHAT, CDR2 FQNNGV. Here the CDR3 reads CASTTARRATTGELFF. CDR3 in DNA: TGTGCCAGCACAACAGCAAGGAGGGCCACCACCGGGGAGCTGTTTTTT.

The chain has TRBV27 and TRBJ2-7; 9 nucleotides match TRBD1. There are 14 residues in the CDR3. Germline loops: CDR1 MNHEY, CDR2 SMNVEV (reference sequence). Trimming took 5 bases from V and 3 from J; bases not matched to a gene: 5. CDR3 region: CASSRWTGDYEQYF. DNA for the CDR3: TGTGCCAGCAGTAGGTGGACAGGGGACTACGAGCAGTACTTC.

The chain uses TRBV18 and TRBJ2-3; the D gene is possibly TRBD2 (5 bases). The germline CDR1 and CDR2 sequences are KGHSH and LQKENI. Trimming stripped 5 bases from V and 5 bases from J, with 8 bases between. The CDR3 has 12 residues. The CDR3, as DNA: TGTGCCAGCTCATCAGAGGGAGATACGCAGTATTTT. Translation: CASSSEGDTQYF.

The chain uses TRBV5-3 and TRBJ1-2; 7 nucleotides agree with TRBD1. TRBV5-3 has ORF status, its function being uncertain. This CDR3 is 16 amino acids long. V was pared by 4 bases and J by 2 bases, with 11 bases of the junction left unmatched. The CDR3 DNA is TGTGCCAGAAGCACCGAACCGACAGGGACGAACTATGGCTACACCTTC. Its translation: CARSTEPTGTNYGYTF.

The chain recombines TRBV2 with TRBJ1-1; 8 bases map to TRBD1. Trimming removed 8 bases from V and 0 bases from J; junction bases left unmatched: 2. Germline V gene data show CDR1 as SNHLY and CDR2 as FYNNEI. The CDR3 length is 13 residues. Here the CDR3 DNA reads TGTGCCAGCTCGGGACAGGTGAACACTGAAGCTTTCTTT. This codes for CASSGQVNTEAFF.

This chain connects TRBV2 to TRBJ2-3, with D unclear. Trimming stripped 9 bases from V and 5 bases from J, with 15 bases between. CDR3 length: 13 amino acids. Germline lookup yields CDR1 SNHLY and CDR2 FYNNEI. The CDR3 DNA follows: TGTGCCAGTCTCTTTGCCGGCGGAGATACGCAGTATTTT. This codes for CASLFAGGDTQYF.

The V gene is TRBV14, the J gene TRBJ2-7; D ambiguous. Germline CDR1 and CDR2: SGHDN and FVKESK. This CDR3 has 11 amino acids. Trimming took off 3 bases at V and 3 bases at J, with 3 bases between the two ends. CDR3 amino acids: CASSHSYEQYF. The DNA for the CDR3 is TGTGCCAGCAGCCACAGCTACGAGCAGTACTTC.

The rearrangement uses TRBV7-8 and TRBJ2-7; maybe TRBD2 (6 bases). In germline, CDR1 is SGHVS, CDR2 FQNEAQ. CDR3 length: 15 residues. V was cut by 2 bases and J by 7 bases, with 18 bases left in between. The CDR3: CASSLTSGRLDEQYF. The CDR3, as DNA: TGTGCCAGCAGCTTAACGTCAGGGAGGCTGGATGAGCAGTACTTC.

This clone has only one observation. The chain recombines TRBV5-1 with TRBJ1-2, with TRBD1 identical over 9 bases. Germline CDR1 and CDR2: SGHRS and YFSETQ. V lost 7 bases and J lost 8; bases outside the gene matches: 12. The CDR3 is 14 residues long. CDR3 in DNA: TGCGCCAGCTGTCCGGGACAGGGCCTATACGGCTACACCTTC. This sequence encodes CASCPGQGLYGYTF.

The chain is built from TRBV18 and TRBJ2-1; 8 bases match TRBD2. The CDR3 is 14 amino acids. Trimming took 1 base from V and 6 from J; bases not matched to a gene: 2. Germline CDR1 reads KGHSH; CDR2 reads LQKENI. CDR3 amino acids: CASSPRAGGNEQFF. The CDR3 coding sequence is TGTGCCAGCTCACCACGGGCGGGGGGCAATGAGCAGTTCTTC.

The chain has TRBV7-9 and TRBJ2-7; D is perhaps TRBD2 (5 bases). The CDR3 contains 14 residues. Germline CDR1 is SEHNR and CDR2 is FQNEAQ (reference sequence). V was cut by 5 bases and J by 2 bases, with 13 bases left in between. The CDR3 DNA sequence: TGTGCCAGCAGCCTCGGACTTGCCCCCTACGAGCAGTACTTC. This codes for CASSLGLAPYEQYF.

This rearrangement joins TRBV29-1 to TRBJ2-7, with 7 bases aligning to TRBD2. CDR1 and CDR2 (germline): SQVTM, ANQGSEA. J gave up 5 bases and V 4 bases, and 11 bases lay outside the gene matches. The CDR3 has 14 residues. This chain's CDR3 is CSVGRGSEGNEQYF. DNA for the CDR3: TGCAGCGTTGGCCGCGGGAGTGAGGGTAACGAGCAGTACTTC.

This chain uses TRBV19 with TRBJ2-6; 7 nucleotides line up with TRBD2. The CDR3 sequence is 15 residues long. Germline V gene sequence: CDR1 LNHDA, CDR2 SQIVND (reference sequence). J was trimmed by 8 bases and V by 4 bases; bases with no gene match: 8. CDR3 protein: CASSNVRRETNVLTF. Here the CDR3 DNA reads TGTGCCAGTAGTAACGTACGGCGGGAGACCAACGTCCTGACTTTC.

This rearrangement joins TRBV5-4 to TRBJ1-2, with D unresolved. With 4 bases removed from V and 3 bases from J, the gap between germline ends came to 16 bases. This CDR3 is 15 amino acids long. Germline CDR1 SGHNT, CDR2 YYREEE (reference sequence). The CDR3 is CASSDALEVYYGYTF. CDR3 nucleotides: TGTGCCAGCAGCGACGCACTGGAGGTTTACTATGGCTACACCTTC.

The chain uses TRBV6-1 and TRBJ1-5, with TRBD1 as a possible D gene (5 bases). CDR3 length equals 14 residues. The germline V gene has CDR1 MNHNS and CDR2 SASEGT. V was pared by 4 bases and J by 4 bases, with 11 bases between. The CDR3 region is CASSAARANQPQHF. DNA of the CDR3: TGTGCCAGCAGTGCGGCCAGGGCTAATCAGCCCCAGCATTTT.

CDR3 protein: CATRTGLYGYTF. The CDR3 DNA reads as TGTGCCACCCGGACAGGACTCTATGGCTACACCTTC. The gene calls are TRBV6-1 and TRBJ1-2; 7 nucleotides match TRBD1. V trimming: 10 bases; J trimming: 4 bases; junction bases outside the gene matches: 6. There are 12 residues in the CDR3. The germline gives CDR1 MNHNS, CDR2 SASEGT.

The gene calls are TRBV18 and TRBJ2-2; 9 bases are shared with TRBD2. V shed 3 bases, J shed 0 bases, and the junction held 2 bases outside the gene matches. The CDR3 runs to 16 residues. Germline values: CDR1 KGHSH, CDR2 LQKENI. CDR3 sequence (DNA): TGTGCCAGCTCACCCGGACTAGCGACGAACACCGGGGAGCTGTTTTTT. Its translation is CASSPGLATNTGELFF.

CDR3 coding DNA: TGTGCCAGCAGTGAAACGGGTTATAACTATGGCTACACCTTC. It translates to CASSETGYNYGYTF. The gene calls are TRBV6-1 and TRBJ1-2; D gene uncertain. The ends were cut back, 2 bases at V and 1 base at J, with 8 bases in the middle. The germline CDR1 and CDR2 sequences are MNHNS and SASEGT. The CDR3 loop spans 14 amino acids.

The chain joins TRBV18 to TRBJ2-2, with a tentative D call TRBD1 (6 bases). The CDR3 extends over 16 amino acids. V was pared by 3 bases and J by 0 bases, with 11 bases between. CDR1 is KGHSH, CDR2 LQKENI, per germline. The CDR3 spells CASSPKDRSNTGELFF. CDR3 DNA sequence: TGTGCCAGCTCACCTAAGGACAGATCGAACACCGGGGAGCTGTTTTTT.

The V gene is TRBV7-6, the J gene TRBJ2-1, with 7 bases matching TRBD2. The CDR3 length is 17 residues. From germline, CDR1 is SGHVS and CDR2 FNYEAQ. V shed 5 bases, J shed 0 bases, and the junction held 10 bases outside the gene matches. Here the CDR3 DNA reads TGTGCCAGCAGCCCACGAGTAGCGGGTAGCTCCTACAATGAGCAGTTCTTC. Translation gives CASSPRVAGSSYNEQFF. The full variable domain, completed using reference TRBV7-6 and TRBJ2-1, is GAGVSQSPRYKVTKRGQDVALRCDPISGHVSLYWYRQALGQGPEFLTYFNYEAQQDKSGLPNDRFSAERPEGSISTLTIQRTEQRDSAMYRCASSPRVAGSSYNEQFFGPGTRLTVL.

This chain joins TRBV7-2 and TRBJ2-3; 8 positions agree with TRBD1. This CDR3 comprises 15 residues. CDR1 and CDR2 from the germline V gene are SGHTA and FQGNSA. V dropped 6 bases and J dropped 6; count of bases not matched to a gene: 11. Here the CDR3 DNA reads TGTGCCAGCAGTACGGCAGGGGGCGCGGGGGATACGCAGTATTTT. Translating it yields CASSTAGGAGDTQYF.

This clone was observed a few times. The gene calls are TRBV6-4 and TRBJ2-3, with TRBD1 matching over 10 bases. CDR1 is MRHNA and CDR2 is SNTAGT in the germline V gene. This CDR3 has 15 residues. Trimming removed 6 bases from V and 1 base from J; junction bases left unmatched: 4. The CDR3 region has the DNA TGTGCCAGCAGCGCCGGGACAGGGGGCACAGATACGCAGTATTTT. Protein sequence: CASSAGTGGTDTQYF.